The 8 T cell receptor beta chains in this list originate from one sample, sequenced in a study of cytomegalovirus exposure and HLA in healthy donors. It was with 60 Vbeta and 13 Jbeta primers that the PCR ran. The assay was immunoSEQ multiplex PCR, and TCRdb's table has in-frame clones only and misses some. The sample has 150,000 to 200,000 clones, around 72% seen once. Material: PBMCs. The source is a man aged 35 to 55 in good health and CMV-seropositive.

The rearrangement joins TRBV13 to TRBJ2-7, with D tentatively TRBD1 (6 bases). Germline V lookup: CDR1 PRHDT, CDR2 FYEKMQ (reference sequence). CDR3 size: 15 residues. V was cut by 5 bases and J by 2 bases, with 16 bases left in between. The CDR3, as DNA: TGTGCCAGCAGCCCCAGGGGTCGGGGACCCTACGAGCAGTACTTC. Translated, it gives CASSPRGRGPYEQYF.

The chain couples TRBV10-3 to TRBJ1-3, with 8 nucleotides matching TRBD1. From germline, CDR1 is ENHRY and CDR2 SYGVKD. The CDR3 is 16 residues long. V lost 0 bases to trimming and J lost 4 bases; unmatched junction nucleotides: 5. The CDR3 loop is CAISESRGTGGNTIYF. The CDR3, as DNA: TGTGCCATCAGTGAGTCACGCGGGACAGGCGGAAACACCATATATTTT.

The chain carries TRBV15 and TRBJ2-7; 9 nucleotides match TRBD2. V dropped 8 bases and J dropped 4; count of bases not matched to a gene: 18. CDR1 is LNHNV, CDR2 YYDKDF, per germline (reference sequence). This CDR3 has 17 amino acids. CDR3 region: CATEDVGGSGGWYEQYF. The DNA for the CDR3 is TGTGCCACCGAGGACGTTGGGGGTAGCGGGGGTTGGTACGAGCAGTACTTC.

In regard to this clone: The same CDR3 can be traced to other DNA sequences in this sample. The rearrangement uses TRBV6-4 and TRBJ2-1; TRBD2 aligns across 16 bases. The trim removed 6 bases at V and 1 base at J, leaving 12 bases unmatched. Germline CDR1 is MRHNA and CDR2 is SNTAGT. This CDR3 has 20 amino acids. In DNA, the CDR3 is TGTGCCAGCAGGCCCCAACCGGGACTAGCGGGGGGGCCATCCTACAATGAGCAGTTCTTC. The encoded protein is CASRPQPGLAGGPSYNEQFF.

The chain employs TRBV9 and TRBJ1-3; 9 bases align to TRBD1. Per germline, CDR1 SGDLS and CDR2 YYNGEE. There are 15 residues in the CDR3. Trimming at V came to 0 bases and at J to 9 bases, leaving 7 bases not matched to a gene. CDR3 sequence (DNA): TGTGCCAGCAGCGTAGGTCCGGACAGGGGAGGCACCATATATTTT. Protein product: CASSVGPDRGGTIYF. The variable domain in full, completed from reference TRBV9 and TRBJ1-3, reads DSGVTQTPKHLITATGQRVTLRCSPRSGDLSVYWYQQSLDQGLQFLIQYYNGEERAKGNILERFSAQQFPDLHSELNLSSLELGDSALYFCASSVGPDRGGTIYFGEGSWLTVV.

This clone was seen just once. The genes are TRBV5-5 and TRBJ1-5, with D unresolved. The V end lost 5 bases, the J end lost 3 bases, and 9 bases lay between the germline ends. CDR3 length equals 13 residues. Germline lookup yields CDR1 SGHKS and CDR2 YYEKEE (reference sequence). Here the CDR3 DNA reads TGTGCCAGCAGAGAGGACTTCAATCAGCCCCAGCATTTT. It translates to CASREDFNQPQHF. Full variable domain (outside the CDR3, taken from reference TRBV5-5 and TRBJ1-5): DAGVTQSPTHLIKTRGQQVTLRCSPISGHKSVSWYQQVLGQGPQFIFQYYEKEERGRGNFPDRFSARQFPNYSSELNVNALLLGDSALYLCASREDFNQPQHFGDGTRLSIL.

This clone has more than one count but fewer than ten. V gene TRBV27 combines with J gene TRBJ2-5; 12 nucleotides agree with TRBD1. V dropped 4 bases and J dropped 4; count of bases not matched to a gene: 16. The length of the CDR3 is 19 residues. Germline V CDR1 and CDR2: MNHEY, SMNVEV (reference sequence). CDR3 nucleotides: TGTGCCAGCAGTTCTATCTCAGGGGTGGGGACAGGGGGCCGAGAGACCCAGTACTTC. Translation: CASSSISGVGTGGRETQYF.

V and J are TRBV7-2 and TRBJ2-3, with 9 bases lining up with TRBD2. There are 18 residues in the CDR3. After removal of 5 bases from V and 2 bases from J, the junction contained 14 bases not matched to a gene. Looked up from germline, CDR1 is SGHTA and CDR2 is FQGNSA. CDR3 bases: TGTGCCAGCAGCCCGTGGGGGGGAGCGGGGGGTCTCACAGATACGCAGTATTTT. Encoded protein: CASSPWGGAGGLTDTQYF.